Each of the 2 T cell receptor beta chains below was sequenced from the same sample in a study of graft-versus-host responses after intestinal transplantation. Sequencing was performed with immunoSEQ multiplex PCR; in TCRdb, only in-frame clones are kept and a portion is missing. The sample gives roughly 9,600 clones, roughly 71% of which show up once; just over 20% is in the top ten. Investigators treated the graft tissue so that it released intraepithelial and lamina propria lymphocytes. The specimen comprised ileum tissue, sampled 472 days after intestinal transplantation. Receptor source: a human patient who received an intestinal transplant, so some T cells may come from the graft donor.

The chain carries TRBV19 and TRBJ1-5; D is unresolved. Germline values: CDR1 LNHDA, CDR2 SQIVND (reference sequence). The CDR3 runs to 13 residues. V was pared by 6 bases and J by 0 bases, with 6 bases between. The CDR3, as DNA: TGTGCCAGTAGAAAGGATAGCAATCAGCCCCAGCATTTT. Translated: CASRKDSNQPQHF.

The chain couples TRBV9 to TRBJ2-3, with 8 bases lining up with TRBD2. The junction had 6 bases not matched to a gene; V was cut back by 4 bases and J by 5 bases. The germline V gene encodes CDR1 SGDLS and CDR2 YYNGEE. The CDR3 contains 14 residues. The DNA for the CDR3 is TGTGCCAGCAGCCATACTAGCGGCCTAGATACGCAGTATTTT. Protein sequence: CASSHTSGLDTQYF.